Reported below is one T cell receptor (beta chain). Its antigen is unknown. Per-nucleotide qualities are absent, and no much larger clonotype sits a single base away. This entry is derived from a study of blood T cell repertoires in COVID-19 (dated by TCRdb to the early 2020s). Background on the whole study: Samples covering the acute and convalescent phases of COVID-19 were provided by collaborators in the United States, Italy and Spain. A de-identified subject ID, COVID-19 status, age in years and sex were almost always included in the sample metadata. The repertoires were released in a freely available public database meant as a resource for research on the immune response to SARS-CoV-2. Samples came from the ongoing ImmuneRACE study (first 160 participants) plus 1,254 subjects from 6 global collaborators. Where available, HLA class I and class II types were taken from metadata supplied by the sample provider and were not determined by assay-based typing. The material from the prospective study consisted of cDNA or gDNA derived from T cells, B-cell-depleted T cells, or PBMCs. Subjects who had been exposed to COVID-19, were actively infected with it, or had recovered from it provided the deeply sampled blood TCRbeta repertoires that made up the dataset. Broad study findings and their caveats: How much clinical and demographic metadata was included differed by source and by participant, and the metadata was provided uncurated.

TCRbeta CDR3 regions were amplified from genomic DNA using the immunoSEQ Assay, a bias-controlled multiplex PCR. The study's own analysis went as follows. The number of nucleated cells in each sample was estimated by amplification of reference gene primers within the assay. To quantify the absolute abundance of each unique TCRbeta CDR3 rearrangement, sequence reads were collapsed and filtered. For each sample, productive Simpson clonality was calculated by taking the square root of Simpson's diversity index across productive rearrangements. Imported from immuneACCESS, the table was reduced by TCRdb to in-frame sequences with V and J called. These copies leave out some clones; in studies compared against another copy, an unresolved V gene accounts for under half, and the cause of the remainder is not known. V, J and clone size were drawn from that table, and D and trimming were deduced from the DNA. In all, the sample holds some 200,000 clones, and around 90% of those were seen once. The leading ten clones occupy approximately 1.6% of the sample.

Whole blood was collected in K2EDTA tubes by collaborating institutions according to the institutions' own protocols. For TCRbeta analysis, collaborators shipped samples in one of three forms: frozen whole blood, isolated PBMCs, or DNA extracted from either of those sample types. Material: peripheral blood. The sequence came from a man aged 65 to 79 with acute or convalescent COVID-19.

The CDR3 region: CASSTQPGNEKLFF. The nucleotides read TGTGCCAGTAGTACACAACCGGGTAATGAAAAACTGTTTTTT. The chain couples TRBV19 to TRBJ1-4, with no D gene named confidently. CDR1 and CDR2, looked up from the germline V gene (reference sequence), are LNHDA and SQIVND. From its cysteine to its phenylalanine, the CDR3 spans 14 amino acids. Only the CDR3 DNA is retained, 42 bases long and in frame from the first base. V lost 4 bases and J lost 4 bases; the stretch between them is 10 bases long.